One TCR beta chain is described in this entry. No cognate antigen has been identified for it. Mismatch with germline at one junction end may stem from a read error. The cohort consisted of hundreds of healthy bone marrow donors. At the time of sampling, every cohort member was nominally healthy, though immune exposures that went unrecorded were likely present. The donor was CMV seropositive and belonged to the group of more than 250 seropositive cohort members. Each donor provided a peripheral blood sample, and peripheral blood mononuclear cells were used for TCR beta sequencing. The Qiagen DNeasy Blood Extraction Kit was used to extract genomic DNA from the blood cell samples. Receptor libraries were prepared by the immunoSEQ multiplex PCR assay. A mixture of 60 forward primers for TCR Vbeta segments and 13 reverse primers for TCR Jbeta segments was used in the multiplex PCR. The CDR3 region of rearranged TCR beta genes was amplified from genomic DNA by a multiplex PCR assay. On the Illumina HiSeq System, the amplified TCR beta libraries were sequenced as 87-base-pair reads. The authors' pipeline ran thus. Across the 670 or so repertoires, a later analysis counted 80 million or so unique TCR beta chains, some 11 million of which were shared by at least two donors. Raw reads were error-corrected and collapsed into unique sequences with a nearest-neighbor algorithm that merged closely related sequences to remove PCR and sequencing errors. CDR3 sequences were aligned to IMGT reference sequences to assign V, D and J gene segments. For a sequence to be retained, a match of at least six nucleotides was required to both a V gene segment and a J gene segment. Rearrangements were classified as productive when the CDR3 lacked stop codons and remained in frame with V and J, and all other rearrangements were classified as non-productive. CDR3 was defined by IMGT convention, running from the second conserved V-encoded cysteine to the conserved J-encoded phenylalanine. The earlier analysis of roughly 590 of the donors excluded sequences that lacked an unambiguous match to a single V gene segment. An earlier analysis of over 450 of the donors classified V segments as functional when productive rearrangements were above 56.7% and as segregating when the standard deviation between donors was above 5%. A statistical classification framework was developed to diagnose cytomegalovirus status using the catalog of TCR beta chain sequences. In a later analysis, TCR nucleotide sequences were compared against IMGT/GENE-DB human TR gene sequences so that V and J genes could be assigned. A later analysis assigned CDR3 sequences and most-parsimonious VDJ recombination scenarios with the TCRdist pipeline. In a later analysis, each TCR beta chain was defined by its CDR3 amino acid sequence together with its V-gene family, and reads lacking a unique V-gene family were excluded. As a way to deal with suspected cross-contamination and a sequencing artifact, a later analysis dropped approximately 590 nucleotide sequences that were highly shared and had low generation probability. In a later analysis, a clonal expansion index was calculated for each public chain from normalized within-repertoire ranks of inferred template counts. In a later analysis, generation probabilities were computed using a VDJ recombination model fitted to out-of-frame rearrangements, and the results were checked against IGoR. Hypergeometric tests were used in a later analysis to score TCR-TCR, TCR-HLA and TCR-CMV co-occurrence, with a repertoire-size bias correction applied to the TCR pairs. A later analysis estimated false discovery rates by permuting HLA or CMV assignments 20 times. In a later analysis, co-occurring TCRs were grouped with DBSCAN, and TCRdist sequence similarity was added when clustering was performed within HLA-allele-positive subsets. For co-occurrence clustering, repertoires with fewer than 30,000 or more than 120,000 public chains were excluded, along with roughly 5 repertoires with anomalous nucleotide sharing. TCRdb provides this immuneACCESS table in a form limited to in-frame rearrangements. Some clones are lacking; in checked studies, under half of them reflect an unresolved V gene, and why the rest are absent is not known. V, J and clone size derive from that table, while D and trimming were established from the DNA sequence. This sample lists over 150,000 clones; more than 65% were detected once. Roughly 2.7% of the sample is taken by the ten largest.

This specimen belongs to a study of cytomegalovirus exposure and HLA in healthy donors (dated by TCRdb to between 2016 and 2019). About the study as a whole: An earlier analysis of some 620 of the donors reported 250 to 350 Gb of sequence data and around 100 million unique TCR beta sequences obtained from approximately 180 million T cells. An early release covering 500 to 750 HLA-typed donors comprised around 300 gigabases of sequencing data and around 80 million unique TCR sequences. Of the 300 to 500 genotyped donors, less than 85% were placed in the genetic ancestry cluster associated with self-reported Caucasian donors. The study was designed to test whether signatures of past pathogen exposure could be identified by cataloging public T cell receptors. The study profiled the T cell repertoires of hundreds of subjects by immunosequencing and related them to cytomegalovirus serostatus. A separate validation cohort of 100 to 150 different subjects was used in addition to the roughly 700-subject first cohort. High-throughput TCR immunosequencing, statistical association of individual TCRs with disease status, and machine learning were combined to predict cytomegalovirus infection status. To study patterns of TCR occurrence, a later analysis re-analyzed previously published TCR beta repertoires from several hundred donors and added high-resolution HLA genotyping. Rather than using new phenotypic data, the later analysis identified candidate immune exposures from TCR beta sequences and from how often those sequences occurred across donors. In an earlier analysis of over 550 of the donors, high-throughput TCR beta sequencing was used to judge whether each TCR beta V gene segment behaved as functional or pseudogenic. Donor age, sex, ethnicity and CMV serostatus were collected together with the repertoire data. A later genetic analysis took genome-wide SNP genotypes for about 60% of the roughly 670 donors and used that subset as a discovery cohort. All discovery cohort repertoires had been generated using a single sequencing platform. HLA typing included class I and class II loci at four-digit resolution. Typing coverage varied by locus: 629-630 donors for A, B, C, DRB1 and DQB1; approximately 560 for DQA1; more than 600 for DPA1; around 490 for DPB1. About five DR-DQ haplotypes were treated as single units for association and clustering because of strong linkage in the cohort. Among roughly 400 genotyped donors of the cohort, an average of approximately 240,000 unique TCR beta nucleotide sequences was sequenced per donor, of which 15% to 20% were non-productive. General findings and caveats noted by the study authors: In vitro tests confirmed that a few of the cytomegalovirus-associated TCR beta chains recognize cytomegalovirus antigens. In the study, 150 to 200 TCR beta chains were listed as associated with cytomegalovirus. A further reported finding was that TCR beta sequences accurately predicted the HLA-A and HLA-B alleles for most subjects in the first cohort. The classifier was reported to diagnose cytomegalovirus status with high specificity and sensitivity in both the original and validation cohorts. According to a later analysis, TCR association rates differed among HLA loci, with DRB1 alleles showing the most associated TCRs and HLA-C alleles showing the fewest. Compared with equally common non-associated chains, HLA-associated TCR beta chains in a later analysis were more clonally expanded and had lower generation probabilities. A cluster of highly shared sequence variants was judged likely to be a technical artifact of the sequencing pipeline. For the cohort, immune exposure information was limited to CMV serostatus. Roughly uniform sequencing depth across donors was assumed in presence/absence analyses, although this assumption may not hold. According to a later genetic analysis, donors in an Asian-associated ancestry cluster had fewer N-insertions in productive TCRs than the approximately 630-donor mean. The authors suggested that the approach could potentially be generalized to other disease states and immunological phenotypes. When HLA alleles, especially DR and DQ, strongly co-occurred, TCR associations were difficult to assign to individual alleles. Because counts were too low, fewer than 20 rarely observed V segments, including chromosome 9 orphons, were excluded from the earlier analysis of a few hundred of the donors. The cohort was sequenced for TCR beta chains only, and without alpha or paired-chain data the features that could be detected were limited. A later genetic analysis associated a missense DCLRE1C variant with V-gene and J-gene trimming of TCR beta chains, and an independent cohort replicated the association. Most CMV-associated TCR beta chains appeared to be HLA-restricted in a later analysis, and the HLA associations seemed to be driven largely by CMV exposure. Broadly in line with IMGT annotations, most TCR beta V segments showed up in productive rearrangements about 90% or about 30% of the time in an earlier analysis of some 590 of the donors. In a later analysis, several top co-occurrence clusters were reported to appear linked to parvovirus B19, influenza, CMV and Epstein-Barr virus. Because the 87-base-pair reads could not distinguish some IMGT-functional V segments, including TRBV6-2 and TRBV6-3, those segments were excluded. Because HLA typing was missing for some donors at each locus, association tests included only the typed subset. While some public TCRs were present in many individuals, most TCR sequences turned up only very rarely across donors. Linkage disequilibrium might explain the correlated functional status among segregating V segments, but an unknown experimental factor could not be ruled out. Specific HLA alleles were associated with 15,000 to 20,000 TCR beta sequences at a false discovery rate of 0.05 in a later analysis.

The CDR3, from cysteine to phenylalanine, totals 14 residues. Kept here is only the CDR3 DNA, which spans 42 bases and is read in frame from base 1. CDR1 and CDR2 are read off the germline V gene (reference sequence) as SEHNR and FQNEAQ. What was sequenced was PBMCs. This TCR came from a woman between 35 and 50 years old in good health and CMV-seropositive. The rearrangement joined TRBV7-9 to TRBJ1-2; the D gene identity is not certain. Here is the DNA: TGTGCCAGCAGCTTACACCTATCTAACTATGGCTACCCCTTC. Its translation is CASSLHLSNYGYPF. The variable domain in full, with residues beyond the CDR3 obtained from the reference TRBV7-9 and TRBJ1-2 genes, is DTGVSQNPRHKITKRGQNVTFRCDPISEHNRLYWYRQTLGQGPEFLTYFQNEAQLEKSRLLSDRFSAERPKGSFSTLEIQRTEQGDSAMYLCASSLHLSNYGYPFGSGTRLTVV.